The 32 T cell receptor beta chains presented below share a single source sample, sequenced in a study of T cells in Graves' hyperthyroidism and ophthalmopathy (dated by TCRdb to between 2017 and 2020). Library method: multiplex PCR. The instrument given in TCRdb is Illumina HiSeq 2000. The TCR beta CDR3 regions were amplified from the RNA transcripts. A first-round RT-PCR of the TCR CDR3 used the HTBI primer set with the Qiagen OneStep RT-PCR kit. TCRdb's own reprocessing of the public reads used fastp at Q25 and MiXCR and kept productive beta chains. Entries that share a CDR3 protein sequence are merged under the most common genes and DNA. The sample profile shows approximately 300,000 distinct CDR3 sequences; around 19% of them were found once. Approximately 35% of the sample rests with the top ten. Input material: blood. The source of these receptors is a man in his fifties or sixties with Graves' ophthalmopathy.

This clonotype was counted between two and nine times. This chain links TRBV3-1 with TRBJ2-2, with a possible D match to TRBD2 (6 bases). Germline CDR1 and CDR2: LGHDT and YNNKEL (reference sequence). The CDR3 extends over 14 amino acids. Trimming took off 1 base at V and 6 bases at J, with 9 bases between the two ends. The CDR3 reads CASSQVGGPGELFF. Here the CDR3 DNA reads TGTGCCAGCAGCCAAGTCGGAGGGCCCGGGGAGCTGTTTTTT.

The chain employs TRBV29-1 and TRBJ2-2; 14 bases are a match to TRBD2. This CDR3 comprises 17 residues. In germline, CDR1 is SQVTM, CDR2 ANQGSEA. V trimming: 6 bases; J trimming: 4 bases; junction bases outside the gene matches: 10. In nucleotides, the CDR3 is TGCAGCGTCGCAGGAGGACTAGCGGGAGGCGGCACCGGGGAGCTGTTTTTT. This translates into CSVAGGLAGGGTGELFF.

This clonotype was counted many times. V is TRBV30 and J is TRBJ2-7; D is unresolved. This CDR3 contains 13 residues. The V gene's germline CDR1 is GTSNPN and CDR2 SVGIG (reference sequence). Trimming cost V 0 bases and J 4 bases, with 10 bases left between them. CDR3 protein: CAWSVALGYEQYF. CDR3 nucleotides: TGTGCCTGGAGTGTCGCCTTGGGTTACGAGCAGTACTTC.

This clonotype has just one count. It may be a read error: a sequence one base away is much more abundant. The gene calls are TRBV6-5 and TRBJ2-1, with D maybe TRBD2 (6 bases). The CDR3 has 17 residues. Germline V gene sequence: CDR1 MNHEY, CDR2 SVGAGI. V gave up 3 bases and J gave up 3 bases, with 18 bases separating them. The CDR3 sequence is CASSYNQRESGYNEQFF. The CDR3 DNA is TGTGCCAGCAGTTATAACCAACGGGAGTCTGGCTACAATGAGCAGTTCTTC.

The V call is TRBV6-2 or TRBV6-3, the J call TRBJ2-1; D remains ambiguous. V lost 2 bases and J 1 base, leaving 6 bases between the germline ends. The CDR3 has 14 amino acids. Germline CDR1 is MNHEY and CDR2 is SVGEGT. The CDR3 loop reads CASSYQNSYNEQFF. The CDR3 nucleotides read TGTGCCAGCAGTTACCAGAATTCCTACAATGAGCAGTTCTTC.

A few counts support this clonotype. The chain is built from TRBV12-3 or TRBV12-4 and TRBJ2-5; 12 nucleotides align to TRBD2. This CDR3 spans 16 amino acids. After removal of 4 bases from V and 5 bases from J, the junction contained 8 bases not matched to a gene. CDR3: CASSSRTSGISETQYF. The CDR3 bases are TGTGCCAGCAGTTCCCGGACTAGCGGGATTTCGGAGACCCAGTACTTC.

The chain is built from TRBV7-8 and TRBJ2-5; tentatively, D is TRBD2 (6 bases). V was clipped by 4 bases and J by 3 bases, with 18 bases between them. The CDR3 consists of 16 residues. CDR1 is SGHVS, CDR2 FQNEAQ, per germline. This chain's CDR3 is CASSYPAGLKKETQYF. Written as DNA, the CDR3 is TGTGCCAGCAGCTACCCCGCGGGGCTCAAAAAAGAGACCCAGTACTTC.

CDR3 residues: CSASRQGGGEQFF. The CDR3 DNA reads TGCAGTGCTAGCAGACAGGGGGGCGGCGAGCAGTTCTTC. The gene calls are TRBV20-1 and TRBJ2-1; 9 nucleotides line up with TRBD1. CDR3 size: 13 residues. The junction had 7 bases not matched to a gene; V was cut back by 3 bases and J by 10 bases. Germline values: CDR1 DFQATT, CDR2 SNEGSKA (reference sequence).

This clonotype was detected only a few times. The V call is TRBV28, the J call TRBJ2-2, with D possibly called TRBD1 or TRBD2 (5 bases each). Germline CDR1 MDHEN, CDR2 SYDVKM. V was shortened by 6 bases and J by 2 bases, with 13 bases between the two germline ends. CDR3 length: 15 amino acids. Here the CDR3 DNA reads TGTGCCAGCAGCCGAGGGGCGGAAAACACCGGGGAGCTGTTTTTT. This codes for CASSRGAENTGELFF.

The chain employs TRBV5-1 and TRBJ1-5; weak D call: TRBD1 (5 bases). The CDR3 runs 17 residues. V gave up 1 base and J gave up 2 bases, with 16 bases separating them. Germline CDR1 and CDR2: SGHRS and YFSETQ. CDR3 nucleotide sequence: TGCGCCAGCAGCTTGAGGCCACGGGACTTGGGCAATCAGCCCCAGCATTTT. It codes for CASSLRPRDLGNQPQHF.

This clonotype was seen ten or more times. The chain couples TRBV6-5 to TRBJ2-5; 9 bases match TRBD2. The CDR3 is 15 amino acids. Germline CDR1 MNHEY, CDR2 SVGAGI. With 2 bases clipped from V and 2 bases from J, the junction kept 3 bases outside the gene matches. The chain's CDR3 is CASSYSGGLQETQYF. CDR3 bases: TGTGCCAGCAGTTACAGCGGGGGGTTACAAGAGACCCAGTACTTC.

Many counts were recorded for this clonotype. The J gene is TRBJ2-3, the V gene TRBV2, with 7 bases lining up with TRBD1. CDR3 size: 15 residues. Trimming at V came to 1 base and at J to 2 bases, leaving 3 bases not matched to a gene. CDR1 and CDR2 from the germline V gene are SNHLY and FYNNEI. In nucleotides, the CDR3 is TGTGCCAGCAGTGAAGACAGGGGCAACACAGATACGCAGTATTTT. Translating it yields CASSEDRGNTDTQYF.

The chain is built from TRBV7-9 and TRBJ2-7; D assignment may be TRBD1 or TRBD2 (5 bases each). The germline V and J ends were trimmed by 2 bases and 5 bases, with 22 bases remaining between them. The length of the CDR3 is 17 residues. Germline assignment: CDR1 SEHNR and CDR2 FQNEAQ (reference sequence). CDR3 DNA: TGTGCCAGCAGCTTACGTACGCGGACGGTTGGGGGTAACGAGCAGTACTTC. Translated: CASSLRTRTVGGNEQYF.

The chain is built from TRBV27 and TRBJ2-1; D uncertain. Trimming shortened V by 4 bases and J by 3 bases, and 25 bases separated the two germline ends. CDR3 length equals 19 residues. Looked up from germline, CDR1 is MNHEY and CDR2 is SMNVEV (reference sequence). CDR3 loop: CASSYAPKGSGVHYNEQFF. The CDR3 DNA sequence: TGTGCCAGCAGTTATGCGCCAAAAGGGTCCGGAGTCCACTACAATGAGCAGTTCTTC.

As concerns this clonotype: This may be a read error: a much more frequent sequence differs by one nucleotide. V is TRBV24-1 and J is TRBJ2-2; D possibly corresponds to TRBD2 (5 bases). Germline V CDR1 and CDR2: KGHDR, SFDVKD. There are 14 residues in the CDR3. V was pared by 9 bases and J by 5 bases, with 15 bases between. The CDR3 region has the DNA TGTGCCACCGGGCCGGGGTCAGGTACCGGGGAGCTGTTTTTT. Its translation is CATGPGSGTGELFF.

The CDR3 here is CASTHGDVLTF. The CDR3 nucleotides read TGTGCCAGCACCCACGGGGACGTCCTGACTTTC. This chain joins TRBV16 and TRBJ2-6; D is possibly TRBD2 (5 bases). The CDR3 is 11 amino acids. Germline V CDR1 and CDR2: KGHSY, FQNENV. With 7 bases removed from V and 11 bases from J, the gap between germline ends came to 9 bases.

On this clonotype: A much more abundant neighbour one base away suggests this may be a read error. The chain employs TRBV5-4 and TRBJ2-3; D perhaps matches TRBD1 (6 bases). The CDR3 consists of 15 residues. Per the germline V gene, CDR1 is SGHNT and CDR2 is YYREEE (reference sequence). CDR3 amino acids: CARSSSQGHTDTQYF. The CDR3 DNA reads TGTGCCCGCAGCTCTTCACAGGGACACACAGATACGCAGTATTTT.

This clonotype was observed a few times. Possible read error: a much larger clone is one base away. The chain is built from TRBV27 and TRBJ2-1; the D is unclear. This CDR3 region has 14 residues. Germline CDR1 reads MNHEY; CDR2 reads SMNVEV (reference sequence). CDR3 amino acids: CASSGKGTYNEQLF. As DNA, the CDR3 is TGTGCCAGCAGTGGAAAGGGCACCTACAATGAGCAGCTCTTC.

This clonotype was seen ten or more times. The rearrangement uses TRBV27 and TRBJ2-1, with a tentative D call TRBD2 (6 bases). The CDR3 runs 17 residues. The V end lost 2 bases, the J end lost 4 bases, and 18 bases lay between the germline ends. Germline V gives CDR1 MNHEY, CDR2 SMNVEV (reference sequence). The CDR3 sequence is CASSLRLTGTVYNEQFF. CDR3 nucleotides: TGTGCCAGCAGTTTACGACTTACCGGGACTGTTTACAATGAGCAGTTCTTC.

This clonotype has more than one count but fewer than ten. The V call is TRBV3-1, the J call TRBJ2-7, with a weak D call TRBD2 (6 bases). CDR3 length equals 15 residues. Germline V lookup: CDR1 LGHDT, CDR2 YNNKEL (reference sequence). Trimming shortened V by 0 bases and J by 0 bases, and 9 bases separated the two germline ends. CDR3 sequence reads: CASSQDSGGSYEQYF. CDR3 DNA sequence: TGTGCCAGCAGCCAAGATTCCGGGGGCTCCTACGAGCAGTACTTC.

The chain couples TRBV30 to TRBJ2-5; TRBD1 might be the D (5 bases). The germline V gene has CDR1 GTSNPN and CDR2 SVGIG (reference sequence). V dropped 1 base and J dropped 7 bases, with 10 bases sitting between them. The CDR3 consists of 12 residues. CDR3 residues: CAWSESQGTQYF. In DNA, the CDR3 is TGTGCCTGGAGTGAATCCCAGGGGACCCAGTACTTC.

The chain is built from TRBV28 and TRBJ2-5; 9 bases map to TRBD1. The CDR3 length is 15 residues. V lost 3 bases and J lost 6; bases outside the gene matches: 8. Germline loops: CDR1 MDHEN, CDR2 SYDVKM. CDR3 in amino acids: CASSFYRGRGKTQYF. In DNA, the CDR3 is TGTGCCAGCAGTTTTTACAGGGGGCGCGGAAAGACCCAGTACTTC.

This clonotype was seen many times. The genes are TRBV28 and TRBJ2-2; 13 bases align to TRBD2. Germline V gene data show CDR1 as MDHEN and CDR2 as SYDVKM. The CDR3 loop spans 17 amino acids. The V segment lost 4 bases and the J segment 3 bases; nucleotides outside the gene matches: 5. CDR3 nucleotides: TGTGCCAGCAGTTGGACTAGCGGGAGCAGGGACACCGGGGAGCTGTTTTTT. It encodes CASSWTSGSRDTGELFF. Supplemented by reference TRBV28 and TRBJ2-2, the full variable domain reads DVKVTQSSRYLVKRTGEKVFLECVQDMDHENMFWYRQDPGLGLRLIYFSYDVKMKEKGDIPEGYSVSREKKERFSLILESASTNQTSMYLCASSWTSGSRDTGELFFGEGSRLTVL.

This clonotype was detected once. V and J are TRBV19 and TRBJ1-5, with D uncertain. The length of the CDR3 is 13 residues. CDR1 LNHDA and CDR2 SQIVND come from the germline V gene (reference sequence). Deletions cut 9 bases from V and 0 bases from J, with 9 bases between. The CDR3 sequence is CASIGSSNQPQHF. The CDR3 DNA follows: TGTGCCAGCATCGGCAGTAGCAATCAGCCCCAGCATTTT.

V gene TRBV19 combines with J gene TRBJ2-7; D ambiguous. The germline V gene encodes CDR1 LNHDA and CDR2 SQIVND (reference sequence). The germline V and J ends were trimmed by 5 bases and 4 bases, with 6 bases remaining between them. This CDR3 contains 11 residues. The CDR3 protein is CASSDFYEQYF. As DNA, the CDR3 is TGTGCCAGTAGTGACTTTTACGAGCAGTACTTC.

The genes are TRBV28 and TRBJ2-3; D might be TRBD2 (6 bases). The CDR3 runs 15 residues. The V end was cut by 5 bases, the J end by 4 bases, with 16 bases between. Germline V gene lookup returns CDR1 MDHEN and CDR2 SYDVKM. CDR3 region: CASSLWRGNSDTQYF. Written as DNA, the CDR3 is TGTGCCAGCAGTCTTTGGCGGGGCAACTCAGATACGCAGTATTTT.

This clonotype was observed at least ten times. This chain connects TRBV2 to TRBJ2-7; 8 nucleotides agree with TRBD2. The ends lost 8 bases at V and 4 bases at J; junction bases unmatched: 7. CDR1 and CDR2 (germline): SNHLY, FYNNEI. This CDR3 region has 13 residues. The CDR3 bases are TGTGCCAGCGAACTAGCGGATGGGTACGAGCAGTACTTC. Encoded protein: CASELADGYEQYF.

This clonotype was seen many times. The rearrangement joins TRBV6-5 to TRBJ2-7; no clear D. V was pared by 2 bases and J by 5 bases, with 7 bases between. Germline V gene sequence: CDR1 MNHEY, CDR2 SVGAGI. The CDR3 consists of 12 residues. The CDR3 coding sequence is TGTGCCAGCAGTTACAGGCTGGACGAGCAGTACTTC. This sequence encodes CASSYRLDEQYF.

This clonotype has only a few counts. J is TRBJ2-1 and V is TRBV19, with D tentatively TRBD1 (6 bases). This CDR3 has 12 residues. V dropped 6 bases and J dropped 6 bases, with 9 bases sitting between them. CDR1 is LNHDA, CDR2 SQIVND, per germline (reference sequence). CDR3: CASRLGGNEQFF. In DNA form, the CDR3 reads TGTGCCAGTAGATTAGGGGGCAATGAGCAGTTCTTC. The full variable domain, its missing parts supplied by reference TRBV19 and TRBJ2-1, is DGGITQSPKYLFRKEGQNVTLSCEQNLNHDAMYWYRQDPGQGLRLIYYSQIVNDFQKGDIAEGYSVSREKKESFPLTVTSAQKNPTAFYLCASRLGGNEQFFGPGTRLTVL.

The CDR3 DNA reads TGCAGTGCTCGAGGGGGGAGGGGACTAGCCGCCTACGAGCAGTACTTC. Protein product: CSARGGRGLAAYEQYF. This chain uses TRBV20-1 with TRBJ2-7, with 9 bases aligning to TRBD2. Trimming took 5 bases from V and 2 from J; bases not matched to a gene: 13. Germline CDR1 is DFQATT and CDR2 is SNEGSKA (reference sequence). The CDR3 contains 16 residues.

This clonotype has ten or more counts. An end of the junction differs from the germline gene, which may be a read error. The chain is built from TRBV7-7 and TRBJ2-7; tentative D call: TRBD2 (5 bases). Germline V gives CDR1 SSHAT, CDR2 FNYEAQ (reference sequence). The CDR3 contains 14 residues. The CDR3 coding sequence is TGTGCTAGCAGCCCCGGACTGGGCTCCTACGAGCAGTACTTC. This translates into CASSPGLGSYEQYF.

The gene calls are TRBV9 and TRBJ2-1; TRBD2 matches at 9 bases. Losses at the gene ends were 4 bases for V and 8 bases for J; bases not matched to a gene: 16. The CDR3 length is 17 residues. The germline gives CDR1 SGDLS, CDR2 YYNGEE. The CDR3 nucleotides are TGTGCCAGCAGCCCCTCGGGAAGCGGGAGGAATGGCTATGAGCAGTTCTTC. Its protein is CASSPSGSGRNGYEQFF.